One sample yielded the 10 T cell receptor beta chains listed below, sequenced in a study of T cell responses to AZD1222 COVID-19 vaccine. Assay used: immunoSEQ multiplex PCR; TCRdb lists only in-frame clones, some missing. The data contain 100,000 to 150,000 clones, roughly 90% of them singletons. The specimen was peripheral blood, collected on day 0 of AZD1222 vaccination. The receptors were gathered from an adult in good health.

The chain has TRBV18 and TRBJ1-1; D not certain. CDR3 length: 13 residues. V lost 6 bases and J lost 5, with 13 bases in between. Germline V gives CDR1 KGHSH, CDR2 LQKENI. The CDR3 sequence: CASSQDERTEAFF. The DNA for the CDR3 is TGTGCCAGCTCGCAAGACGAGAGGACTGAAGCTTTCTTT.

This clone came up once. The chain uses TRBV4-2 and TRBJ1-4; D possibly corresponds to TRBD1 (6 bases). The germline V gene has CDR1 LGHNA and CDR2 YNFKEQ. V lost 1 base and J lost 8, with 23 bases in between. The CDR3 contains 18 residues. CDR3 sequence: CASSQAVGRGTSLEKLFF. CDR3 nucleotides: TGTGCCAGCAGCCAAGCTGTAGGCAGGGGCACCTCCCTCGAAAAACTGTTTTTT.

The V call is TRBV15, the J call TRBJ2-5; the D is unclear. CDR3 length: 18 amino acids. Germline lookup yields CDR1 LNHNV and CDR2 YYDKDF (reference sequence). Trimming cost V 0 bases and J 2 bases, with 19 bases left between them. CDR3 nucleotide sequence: TGTGCCACCAGCAGAGATCCTCGGTCACGGCAGTTTCAAGAGACCCAGTACTTC. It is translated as CATSRDPRSRQFQETQYF.

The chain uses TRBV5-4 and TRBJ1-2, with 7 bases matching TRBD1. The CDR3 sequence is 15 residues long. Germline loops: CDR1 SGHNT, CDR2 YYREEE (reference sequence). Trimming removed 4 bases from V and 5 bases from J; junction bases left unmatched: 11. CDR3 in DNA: TGTGCCAGCAGCCCCGGACAGGATCGTGCGTATGGCTACACCTTC. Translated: CASSPGQDRAYGYTF.

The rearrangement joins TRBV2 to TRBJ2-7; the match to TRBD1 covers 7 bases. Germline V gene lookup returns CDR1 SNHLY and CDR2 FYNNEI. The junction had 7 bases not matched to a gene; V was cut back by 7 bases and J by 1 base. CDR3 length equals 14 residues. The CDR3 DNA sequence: TGTGCCAGCATTCCGGGACAGCGTTCCTACGAGCAGTACTTC. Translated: CASIPGQRSYEQYF.

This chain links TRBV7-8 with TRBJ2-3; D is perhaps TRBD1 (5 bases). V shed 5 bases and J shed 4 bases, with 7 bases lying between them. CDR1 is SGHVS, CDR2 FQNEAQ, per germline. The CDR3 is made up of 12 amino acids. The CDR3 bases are TGTGCCAGCAGCCAGGGTGCAGATACGCAGTATTTT. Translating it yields CASSQGADTQYF.

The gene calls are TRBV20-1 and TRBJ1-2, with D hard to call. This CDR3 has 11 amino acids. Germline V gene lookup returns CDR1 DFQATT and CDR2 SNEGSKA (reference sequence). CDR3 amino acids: CVVEVHYGYTF. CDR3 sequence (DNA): TGCGTCGTTGAGGTCCACTATGGCTACACCTTC.

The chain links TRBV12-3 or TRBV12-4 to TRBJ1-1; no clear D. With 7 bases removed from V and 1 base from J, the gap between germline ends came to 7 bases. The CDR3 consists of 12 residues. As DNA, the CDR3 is TGTGCCAGCACCCGCGCGAACACTGAAGCTTTCTTT. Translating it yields CASTRANTEAFF.

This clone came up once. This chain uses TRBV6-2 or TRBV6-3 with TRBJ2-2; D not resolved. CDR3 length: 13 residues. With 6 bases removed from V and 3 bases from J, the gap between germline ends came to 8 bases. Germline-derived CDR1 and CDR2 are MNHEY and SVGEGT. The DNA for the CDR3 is TGTGCCAGCAGGCCTTATGACACCGGGGAGCTGTTTTTT. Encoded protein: CASRPYDTGELFF.

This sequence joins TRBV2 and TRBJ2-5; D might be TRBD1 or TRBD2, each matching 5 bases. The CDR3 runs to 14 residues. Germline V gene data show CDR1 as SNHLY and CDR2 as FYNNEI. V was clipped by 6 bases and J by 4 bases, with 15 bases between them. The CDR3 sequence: CASSSGTFAETQYF. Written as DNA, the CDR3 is TGTGCCAGCAGCTCGGGGACCTTCGCAGAGACCCAGTACTTC.